This T cell receptor (beta chain) was identified during a study of PD-1 blockade in classical Hodgkin lymphoma. Study details: Intravenous delivery of nivolumab at 3 mg/kg to patients occurred every 2 weeks. Study-wide findings and caveats: Only CD4+ TCR diversity, not CD8+, had risen significantly by C4D1. Newly diagnosed patients and complete responders had comparable diversity at baseline. Patients starting nivolumab less than 1 year after ASCT had lower diversity and were excluded from later analyses.

Clones were read by immunoSEQ multiplex PCR, and TCRdb kept only the in-frame ones, dropping some. The sample carries some 2,000 clones, just over 70% recorded once. No patient escaped relapse after autologous stem cell transplantation, and brentuximab vedotin exposure varied. The investigators isolated CD8+ T cells from thawed PBMCs using magnetic negative selection. This clone was seen once. Its target is not known. The receptor was isolated from a human donor with classical Hodgkin lymphoma. Material: CD8+ T cells from blood, obtained at baseline.

This CDR3 is CASSLGLAGAYEQYF. CDR3 sequence (DNA): TGTGCCAGCAGTTTAGGTCTAGCTGGGGCCTACGAGCAGTACTTC. V gene TRBV27 combines with J gene TRBJ2-7; the D gene is possibly TRBD2 (5 bases). In germline, CDR1 is MNHEY, CDR2 SMNVEV (reference sequence). V dropped 2 bases and J dropped 2 bases, with 13 bases sitting between them. CDR3 length: 15 residues.